This TCR beta chain originates from a study of blood T cell repertoires in COVID-19 (dated by TCRdb to between 2020 and 2021). Some background on the complete study: Samples from collaborators originated in the United States, Italy and Spain and spanned both the acute and convalescent phases of COVID-19. The prospective study material was composed of cDNA or gDNA derived from T cells, B-cell-depleted T cells, or PBMCs. The dataset comprised deeply sampled blood TCRbeta repertoires from subjects exposed to, actively infected with, or recovered from COVID-19. The repertoires were released in a freely available public database intended as a resource for research on the immune response to SARS-CoV-2. Samples came from the ongoing ImmuneRACE study (first 160 participants) plus 1,254 subjects from 6 global collaborators. Sample metadata almost always included a de-identified subject ID, COVID-19 status, age in years and sex. Where HLA class I and class II types were available, the types were taken from metadata supplied by the sample provider, not from assay-based typing. What the study reported, not specific to this receptor: The quantity of clinical and demographic metadata differed by source and by participant and was supplied without curation.

The germline V gene sets CDR1 to SNHLY and CDR2 to FYNNEI. At the junction V is shortened by 7 bases and J by 7 bases; bases outside the gene matches: 7. Reading from cysteine to phenylalanine, the CDR3 counts 13 amino acids. The entry retains the CDR3 DNA only, 39 bases that are in frame from base 1. Participants in the prospective study were aged 18 to 89 years, lived in 24 United States geographic areas, and enrolled through a virtual design. To assign participants to cohorts, the prospective study relied on clinical history that participants themselves reported in a screening survey and a study questionnaire. Exposed participants were defined as having been in contact with someone with a PCR-confirmed or clinician-diagnosed COVID-19 case within 2 weeks of study entry. Each participant in the prospective study had whole blood, serum and a nasopharyngeal or oropharyngeal swab collected by mobile phlebotomists. Additional blood draws and questionnaires over an approximately two-month period could optionally be provided by prospective study participants. Prospective study blood samples were shipped either frozen or at room temperature before DNA extraction.

To note about this clone: Its antigen is unknown. No much larger clone exists at a distance of one base, and base qualities are not known.

TCRbeta CDR3 regions were amplified from genomic DNA using the immunoSEQ Assay, a bias-controlled multiplex PCR. As for the authors' bioinformatics: The number of nucleated cells in each sample was estimated from the amplification of reference gene primers within the assay. To quantify the absolute abundance of each unique TCRbeta CDR3 rearrangement, sequence reads were collapsed and filtered. For each sample, productive Simpson clonality was calculated as the square root of Simpson's diversity index across productive rearrangements. TCRdb stores this immuneACCESS table with in-frame sequences only. Part of the clones is absent; in the studies checked, under half of the shortfall reflects unresolved V genes, and no reason is known for the rest. V and J calls and clone size are those listed in that table; D and trimming were worked out from the DNA. This sample is represented by more than 350,000 clones; 70% to 90% of them were singletons. The top ten clonotypes cover about 1.5% of the sample.

This TCR was recovered from a woman under 30 who had been exposed to COVID-19. The receptor chain draws on TRBV2 and TRBJ1-5; 7 middle bases align to TRBD1. Sequencing used PBMCs or T cells enriched from blood (not recorded which). The CDR3: CASMGRGDQPQHF. Read as DNA, the sequence is TGTGCCAGCATGGGCAGGGGGGACCAGCCCCAGCATTTT.